Listed here are 15 T cell receptor beta chains from one sample, sequenced in a study of control samples from healthy donors and cancer patients. The table came from immunoSEQ multiplex PCR; TCRdb's copy has only in-frame clones and leaves some out. The top ten hold over 4.5% of the sample, which has some 66,000 clones, around 85% seen once. Sequencing input: blood. Every receptor here comes from a man aged 40-55 years in good health.

The V call is TRBV5-4, the J call TRBJ2-1; D perhaps matches TRBD2 (6 bases). The V gene's germline CDR1 is SGHNT and CDR2 YYREEE (reference sequence). Trimming removed 4 bases from V and 8 bases from J, with 22 bases in between. This CDR3 is 16 amino acids long. The CDR3 region is CASSGRGGSGTDEQFF. In nucleotides, the CDR3 is TGTGCCAGCAGCGGCAGAGGAGGTAGCGGAACTGATGAGCAGTTCTTC.

This rearrangement joins TRBV5-1 to TRBJ2-2; 9 nucleotides agree with TRBD2. The J segment lost 7 bases and the V segment lost 1 base, leaving 14 bases of the junction unmatched. The CDR3 length is 18 residues. CDR1 is SGHRS, CDR2 YFSETQ, per germline. The CDR3 is CASSLLTLAGGHGGELFF. The CDR3 DNA follows: TGCGCCAGCAGCTTGTTAACTCTGGCGGGAGGGCACGGCGGGGAGCTGTTTTTT.

The CDR3 is CAISESGGRYYEQYF. The CDR3 DNA is TGTGCCATCAGTGAGTCGGGTGGCAGATACTACGAGCAGTACTTC. The V and J genes are TRBV10-3 and TRBJ2-7; unclear D gene. Trimming shortened V by 0 bases and J by 3 bases, and 12 bases separated the two germline ends. Germline loops: CDR1 ENHRY, CDR2 SYGVKD. CDR3 length equals 15 residues.

This chain connects TRBV27 to TRBJ1-2; 7 bases are shared with TRBD1. Germline loops: CDR1 MNHEY, CDR2 SMNVEV (reference sequence). The CDR3 extends over 15 amino acids. With V trimmed by 6 bases and J by 5 bases, 12 bases remained unmatched. This CDR3 reads CASRTGDSPLYGYTF. As DNA, the CDR3 is TGTGCCAGCAGGACGGGGGACAGTCCACTTTATGGCTACACCTTC.

The genes are TRBV12-3 or TRBV12-4 and TRBJ1-1, with a weak D call TRBD1 (6 bases). CDR3 length equals 13 residues. With 2 bases removed from V and 4 bases from J, the gap between germline ends came to 8 bases. Here the CDR3 reads CASSLTGFTEAFF. The CDR3 DNA follows: TGTGCCAGCAGTTTAACAGGGTTCACTGAAGCTTTCTTT.

This sequence joins TRBV9 and TRBJ2-7; maybe TRBD1 (6 bases). V lost 8 bases to trimming and J lost 0 bases, with 12 bases between them. CDR1 SGDLS and CDR2 YYNGEE come from the germline V gene. The CDR3 spans 13 residues. The CDR3 coding sequence is TGTGCCAGTAGTAGGGACATCTCCTACGAGCAGTACTTC. This translates into CASSRDISYEQYF.

CDR3 bases: TGTGCCACCAGCGGGGGACAGGGGGAGTACGAGCAGTACTTC. Residues: CATSGGQGEYEQYF. This sequence joins TRBV15 and TRBJ2-7; 11 nucleotides align to TRBD1. The germline CDR1 and CDR2 sequences are LNHNV and YYDKDF (reference sequence). The CDR3 spans 14 residues. The V gene end was trimmed by 5 bases and the J gene end by 4 bases; junction bases not matched to a gene: 4.

J is TRBJ1-6 and V is TRBV4-3; 9 positions agree with TRBD1. CDR1 and CDR2 (germline): LGHNA, YSLEER. The CDR3 consists of 15 residues. Germline trimming cut 4 bases from V and 9 bases from J; bases unmatched to any gene: 7. The CDR3 DNA is TGCGCCAGCAGCCGAAGGACAGGGGCTGGTTCACCCCTCCACTTT. This sequence encodes CASSRRTGAGSPLHF.

The chain carries TRBV9 and TRBJ1-6, with D maybe TRBD1 (5 bases). With 0 bases removed from V and 7 bases from J, the gap between germline ends came to 11 bases. The germline V gene has CDR1 SGDLS and CDR2 YYNGEE. This CDR3 has 15 residues. In DNA, the CDR3 is TGTGCCAGCAGCGTAGATTGGAGGGGAAATTCACCCCTCCACTTT. This sequence encodes CASSVDWRGNSPLHF.

The chain recombines TRBV7-2 with TRBJ1-3; TRBD1 might be the D (6 bases). The CDR3 has 13 residues. Germline V gene sequence: CDR1 SGHTA, CDR2 FQGNSA. V gave up 5 bases and J gave up 6 bases, with 11 bases separating them. CDR3 sequence reads: CASSPQGKNTIYF. Here the CDR3 DNA reads TGTGCCAGCAGCCCCCAGGGGAAAAACACCATATATTTT.

V usage is TRBV29-1 and J usage is TRBJ2-7, with 9 bases identical to TRBD1. Trimming at V came to 4 bases and at J to 1 base, leaving 8 bases not matched to a gene. CDR1 is SQVTM, CDR2 ANQGSEA, per germline. The CDR3 totals 15 residues. The CDR3 nucleotides are TGCAGCGTTGTTGAGATGACAGGGGGTTCCTACGAGCAGTACTTC. This translates into CSVVEMTGGSYEQYF.

This clone was detected once. The rearrangement uses TRBV3-1 (or the pseudogene TRBV3-2) and TRBJ2-3; weak D call: TRBD1 (6 bases). The CDR3 runs 15 residues. Trimming removed 3 bases at V and 5 bases at J, with 15 bases between. Germline-derived CDR1 and CDR2 are LGHDT and YNNKEL (reference sequence). The DNA of the CDR3 is TGTGCCAGCAGCCAGGGGAACAGGGCGGTAGATACGCAGTATTTT. It yields the protein CASSQGNRAVDTQYF.

V and J are TRBV5-6 and TRBJ1-2; D is ambiguous. V was shortened by 2 bases and J by 8 bases, with 16 bases between the two germline ends. CDR3 length: 14 amino acids. CDR1 and CDR2 from the germline V gene are SGHDT and YYEEEE. The CDR3 DNA is TGTGCCAGCAGCTTCGTCCGGGTTAGTCAGGGCTACACCTTC. Translated, it gives CASSFVRVSQGYTF.

This chain connects TRBV11-3 to TRBJ2-1; D is uncertain. The CDR3 sequence is 11 residues long. Germline V lookup: CDR1 SGHNT, CDR2 YENEEA. V lost 5 bases and J 4 bases, leaving 3 bases between the germline ends. CDR3 amino acids: CASSEYNEQFF. The CDR3 DNA reads as TGTGCCAGCAGCGAATACAATGAGCAGTTCTTC.

The chain is built from TRBV30 and TRBJ2-1; D unclear. The CDR3 runs 13 residues. Germline assignment: CDR1 GTSNPN and CDR2 SVGIG (reference sequence). V was shortened by 3 bases and J by 8 bases, with 14 bases between the two germline ends. The CDR3 here is CAWRPDLGYEQFF. CDR3 nucleotides: TGTGCCTGGAGACCCGACCTGGGTTATGAGCAGTTCTTC.